This TCR beta chain was observed in a study of T cell responses to AZD1222 COVID-19 vaccine. Measured with immunoSEQ multiplex PCR; TCRdb has only the in-frame clones, and not every one. The table includes tens of thousands of clones, around 80% detected once. There are 12 residues in the CDR3. Germline CDR1 SGHVS, CDR2 FQNEAQ. V gave up 5 bases and J gave up 5 bases, with 9 bases separating them. The source was peripheral blood, collected 28 days after the second AZD1222 dose. The V call is TRBV7-8, the J call TRBJ1-1; D is uncertain. The sequence was obtained from an adult who received the AZD1222 COVID-19 vaccine. CDR3 DNA: TGTGCCAGCAGCCCCCAAGGTACTGAAGCTTTCTTT. Protein product: CASSPQGTEAFF.